This TCR beta chain was recorded in a study of T cells in women clearing cervical HPV infection. Points from the study as a whole: It is unknown whether associations predate infection; no effector/memory or HPV-specific sorting.

Produced via immunoSEQ multiplex PCR; TCRdb's table is partial and in-frame only. This sample contains about 28,000 clones. Worth noting for this clone: Antigen specificity is unknown. One junction end disagrees with the germline gene, perhaps due to a read error. The CDR3 end falls 3 residues outside the read, so it is completed with the germline J gene.

The germline V gene has CDR1 LGHNA and CDR2 YNFKEQ. CDR3 length equals 16 residues. Sequencing input: blood buffy coat. This receptor was taken from a woman aged 18-69 years with a cervical HPV16 infection that either progressed to CIN3+ or cleared (not recorded which). The V call is TRBV4-2, the J call TRBJ2-3, with 12 bases that match TRBD2. The CDR3 spells CASSQGRTSGTDTQYF. CDR3 DNA (partial): TGCGCCAGCAGCCAAGGCAGGACTAGCGGGACGGATACG.